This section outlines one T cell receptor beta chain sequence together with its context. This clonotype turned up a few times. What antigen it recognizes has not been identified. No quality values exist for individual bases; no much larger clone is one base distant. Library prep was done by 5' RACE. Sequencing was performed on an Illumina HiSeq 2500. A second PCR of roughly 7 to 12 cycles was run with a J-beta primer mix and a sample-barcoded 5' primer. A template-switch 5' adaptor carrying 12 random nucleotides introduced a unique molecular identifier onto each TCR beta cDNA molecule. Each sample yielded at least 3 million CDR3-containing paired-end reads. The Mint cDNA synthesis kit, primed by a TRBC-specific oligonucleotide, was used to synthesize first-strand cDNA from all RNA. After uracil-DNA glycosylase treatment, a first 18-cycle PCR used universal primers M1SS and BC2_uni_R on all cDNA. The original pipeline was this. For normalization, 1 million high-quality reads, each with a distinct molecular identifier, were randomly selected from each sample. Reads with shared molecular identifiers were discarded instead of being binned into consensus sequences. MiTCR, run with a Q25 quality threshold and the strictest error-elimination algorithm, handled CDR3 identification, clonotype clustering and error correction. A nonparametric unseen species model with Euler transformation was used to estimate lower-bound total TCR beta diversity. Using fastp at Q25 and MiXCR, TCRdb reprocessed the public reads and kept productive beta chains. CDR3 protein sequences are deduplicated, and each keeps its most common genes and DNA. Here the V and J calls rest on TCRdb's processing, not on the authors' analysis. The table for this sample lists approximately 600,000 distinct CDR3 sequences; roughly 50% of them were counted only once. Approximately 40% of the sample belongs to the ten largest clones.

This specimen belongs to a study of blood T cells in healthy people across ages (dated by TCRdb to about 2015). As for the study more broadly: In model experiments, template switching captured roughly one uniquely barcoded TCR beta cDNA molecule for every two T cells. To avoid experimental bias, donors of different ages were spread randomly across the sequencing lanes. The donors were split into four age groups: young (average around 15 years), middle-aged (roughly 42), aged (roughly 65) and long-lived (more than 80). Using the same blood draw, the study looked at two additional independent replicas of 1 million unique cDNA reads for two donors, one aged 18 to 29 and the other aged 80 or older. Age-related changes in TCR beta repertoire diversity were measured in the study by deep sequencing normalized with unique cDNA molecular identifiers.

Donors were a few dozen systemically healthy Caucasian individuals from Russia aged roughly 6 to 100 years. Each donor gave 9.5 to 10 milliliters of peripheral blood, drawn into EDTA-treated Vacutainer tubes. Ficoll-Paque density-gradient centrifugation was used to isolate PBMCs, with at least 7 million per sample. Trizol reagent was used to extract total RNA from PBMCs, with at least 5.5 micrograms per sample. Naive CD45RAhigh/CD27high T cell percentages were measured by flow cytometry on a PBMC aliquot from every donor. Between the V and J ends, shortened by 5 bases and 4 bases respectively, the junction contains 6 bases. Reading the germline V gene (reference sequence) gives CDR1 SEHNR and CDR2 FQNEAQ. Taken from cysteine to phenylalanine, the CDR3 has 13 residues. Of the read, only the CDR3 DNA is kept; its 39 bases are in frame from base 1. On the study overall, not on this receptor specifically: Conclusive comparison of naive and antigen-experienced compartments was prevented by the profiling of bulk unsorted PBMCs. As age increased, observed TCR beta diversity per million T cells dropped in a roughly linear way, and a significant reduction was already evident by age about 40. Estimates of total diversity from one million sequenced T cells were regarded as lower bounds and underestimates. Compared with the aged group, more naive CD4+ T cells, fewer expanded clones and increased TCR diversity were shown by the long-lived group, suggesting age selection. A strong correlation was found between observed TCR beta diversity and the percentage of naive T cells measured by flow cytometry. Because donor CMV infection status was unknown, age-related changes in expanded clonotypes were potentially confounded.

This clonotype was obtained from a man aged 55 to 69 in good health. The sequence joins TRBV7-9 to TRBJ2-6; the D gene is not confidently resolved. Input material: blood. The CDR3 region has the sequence CASSLLGANVLTF. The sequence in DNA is TGTGCCAGCAGCCTCTTGGGGGCCAACGTCCTGACTTTC.